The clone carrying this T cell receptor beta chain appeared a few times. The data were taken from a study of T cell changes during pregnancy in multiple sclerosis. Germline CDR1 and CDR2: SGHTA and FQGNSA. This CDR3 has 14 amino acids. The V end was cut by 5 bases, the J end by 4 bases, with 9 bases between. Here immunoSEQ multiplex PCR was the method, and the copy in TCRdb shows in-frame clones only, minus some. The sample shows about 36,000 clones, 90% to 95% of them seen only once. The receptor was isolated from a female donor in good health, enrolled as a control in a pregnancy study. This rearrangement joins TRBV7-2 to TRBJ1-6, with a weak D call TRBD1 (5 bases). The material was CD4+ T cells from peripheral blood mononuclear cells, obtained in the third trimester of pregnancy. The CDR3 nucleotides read TGTGCCAGCAGCCCAGGGTATTATAATTCACCCCTCCACTTT. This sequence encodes CASSPGYYNSPLHF.